This TCR beta chain was recorded in a study of vaccination and CD4 T cells after COVID-19 (dated by TCRdb to the early 2020s). Broadly, across the study: Convalescent patients had a positive SARS-CoV-2 result on nasal swab PCR, and of these patients, several had mild disease and one had severe disease. The convalescent cohort included six males and four females, with two Hispanic individuals, seven Caucasians, two Asians and one multiracial person. Each participant got two doses of either the Pfizer-BioNTech BNT162b2 vaccine (n=8) or the Moderna mRNA-1273 vaccine (n=2). Post-COVID blood samples were collected from convalescent patients a median of around 100 days after diagnosis, with a range of roughly 30 to 161 days. The time from the second vaccine dose to post-vaccine blood sampling had a median of roughly 72 days and ranged from about 14 to 241 days. For stimulating the cultures, overlapping spike peptide pools were used, derived from SARS-CoV-2 as well as from the common cold coronaviruses HCoV-NL63, HCoV-OC43 and HCoV-229E. Control cultures used a CEFX viral epitope pool as positive control, an HIV-1 Nef peptide pool as negative control, or no peptide. The spike-specific CD4+ TCR repertoire was compared before and after mRNA vaccination in over nine COVID-19 convalescent patients and a few infection-naive healthy vaccine recipients. Broader findings and caveats from the paper: An increase in the median number of SARS-CoV-2-reactive clonotypes from approximately 20 after infection to 35 to 40 after vaccination was observed, but the change was not found to be significant. Relatively few convalescent patients were included in the study, and early timepoints after natural infection were not analyzed. Nearly all vaccine-specific clones in convalescent patients (304 of 307) were mono-reactive for SARS-CoV-2 spike rather than cross-reactive with common cold coronaviruses. Among convalescent patients, a median about 87% of the SARS-CoV-2-reactive clones seen after vaccination appeared only after vaccination, which suggests priming specific to the vaccine.

The receptor library was made with PCR. DNA from cultured CD4+ T cells underwent TCR sequencing with the Oncomine TCR Beta short-read assay at the Johns Hopkins FTIC core. The QIAamp micro DNA kit was used to extract genomic DNA from the cultured CD4+ T cells. The Oncomine TCR Beta libraries from cultured CD4+ T cells were pooled using unique dual indexes and then sequenced on an Illumina iSeq 100. On the authors' methods: Non-productive sequences were removed, and CDR3s not starting with C, not ending with F or W, or shorter than 7 amino acids were discarded. The MANAFEST web application identified antigen-specific clonotypes by comparing peptide-stimulated wells against reference wells and other culture wells. For a clone to be called positive, the clone needed an FDR below 0.05, an odds ratio above 5, and a productive frequency above 0.1% in at least two of three replicate wells. Clonotypes that were significantly expanded in both SARS-CoV-2 spike wells and at least one common cold coronavirus spike condition were defined as cross-reactive. CDR3 homology was assessed with Levenshtein distances (stringdist) and unrooted phylogenetic trees (ape) in R version 3.6.1. Starting from the raw public reads, TCRdb applied fastp trimming at Q25, assembled clones with MiXCR and retained in-frame beta chains. Here each entry gathers all rows of one CDR3 protein and keeps the most common genes and DNA. TCRdb, not the original authors, processed these V and J calls. The sample table shows thousands of distinct CDR3 sequences, and about 40% are seen once. The ten largest clonotypes hold approximately 50% of the sample.

Concerning this clonotype: The specificity of this receptor is unknown. Per-base qualities were not stored, and no clone one base away is much larger.

Explained via the paper, the treatment or condition label denotes: approximately nine-day PBMC culture with coronavirus spike peptide pools or control peptides (ViraFEST assay). The ViraFEST assay was used in the study, in which antigen-specific T cells were expanded with peptide pools and expanded clonotypes were subsequently identified by TCR sequencing. Positive SARS-CoV-2 PCR tests in the convalescent patients dated from March to December 2020, before Alpha, Beta and Delta variants emerged in the United States. Each well held 2 million to 2.5 million PBMCs cultured with roughly 10 ug/ml peptide pools in IMDM containing around 5% human AB serum and roughly 10 IU/ml IL-2. Half of the culture medium was replaced with fresh IL-2-containing medium on days 3 and 7. After approximately eleven days of culture, CD4+ T cells were isolated by negative selection with the EasySep CD4+ T cell isolation kit. Ficoll-Paque Plus gradient centrifugation was used to isolate PBMCs from whole blood, and the isolated PBMCs were then either used fresh or cryopreserved at -140C. Each culture condition was generally run in triplicate wells.

This clonotype was obtained from a human donor who had recovered from COVID-19. Source material: CD4+ T cells from blood, cultured in vitro.

The sequenced DNA: TGTGCCAGCACCCCCGGGGGGAGCTCCTACAATGAGCAGTTCTTC. Protein translation: CASTPGGSSYNEQFF. Recombination linked TRBV7-3 to TRBJ2-1; TRBD2 matches 7 bases in the middle. V has 7 bases trimmed and J has 0 bases trimmed; junction bases matching no gene number 6. Counted from cysteine to phenylalanine, this CDR3 has 15 amino acids. CDR3 DNA only is kept here, 45 bases in frame from base 1. The germline V gene gives CDR1 as SGHTA and CDR2 as FQGTGA.